This passage covers 13 T cell receptor beta chains from one sample sequenced in a study of T cells expressing NK-cell markers. TCRdb re-called the 5' RACE reads and gives one entry per CDR3 protein, without DNA. The sample data list fewer than 40,000 distinct CDR3 sequences. The sample was blood T cells: a sorted CD56 or NKG2C T cell subset, CD4+ or CD8+ T cells, or bulk PBMC T cells (not recorded which). Source of these receptors: a woman aged 18 to 69 in good health.

The chain recombines TRBV30 with TRBJ2-3; the TCRdb D gene call, TRBD1, has no DNA to confirm it. CDR3 size: 12 residues. Germline V CDR1 and CDR2: GTSNPN, SVGIG (reference sequence). The CDR3 protein is CAWGQGTDTQYF.

This chain links TRBV24-1 with TRBJ2-3; TCRdb's D call of TRBD2 is untestable without DNA. CDR1 is KGHDR, CDR2 SFDVKD, per germline. This CDR3 has 18 residues. The CDR3 is CATSDPGASKGNTDTQYF.

V gene TRBV27 combines with J gene TRBJ2-4; TCRdb returns TRBD1, unconfirmable since there is no DNA. Germline V gives CDR1 MNHEY, CDR2 SMNVEV (reference sequence). This CDR3 is built from 14 residues. The CDR3 protein is CASSSGGAKNIQYF.

This rearrangement joins TRBV7-9 to TRBJ2-7. The CDR3 consists of 14 residues. Per the germline V gene, CDR1 is SEHNR and CDR2 is FQNEAQ (reference sequence). The CDR3 reads CASSLAGVAHEQYF.

This chain joins TRBV6-2 or TRBV6-3 and TRBJ1-2; checking the TCRdb D call of TRBD1 is not possible without DNA. The germline gives CDR1 MNHEY, CDR2 SVGEGT. The CDR3 contains 11 residues. The CDR3 protein is CASSWTASYTF.

The genes are TRBV5-5 and TRBJ1-1. This CDR3 contains 11 residues. In germline, CDR1 is SGHKS, CDR2 YYEKEE (reference sequence). CDR3 residues: CASSSNTEAFF.

V and J are TRBV5-6 and TRBJ1-2. This CDR3 region has 14 residues. CDR1 and CDR2 from the germline V gene are SGHDT and YYEEEE. The CDR3 here is CASSREQPNYGYTF.

CDR3 in amino acids: CASSLELLRGYTF. V and J are TRBV13 and TRBJ1-2. Germline V gives CDR1 PRHDT, CDR2 FYEKMQ (reference sequence). The CDR3 runs to 13 residues. Combining the CDR3 with reference TRBV13 and TRBJ1-2 gives the whole variable domain AAGVIQSPRHLIKEKRETATLKCYPIPRHDTVYWYQQGPGQDPQFLISFYEKMQSDKGSIPDRFSAQQFSDYHSELNMSSLELGDSALYFCASSLELLRGYTFGSGTRLTVV.

The V call is TRBV12-3 or TRBV12-4, the J call TRBJ2-1; lacking DNA, the TRBD2 call made by TCRdb goes unchecked. CDR3 length equals 13 residues. CDR3 residues: CASSRTIYNEQFF.

CDR3 loop: CASSQVAGDTQETQYF. This chain joins TRBV4-1 and TRBJ2-5; TCRdb's assignment of TRBD1 cannot be checked, as there is no DNA. The CDR3 covers 16 residues. Germline CDR1 is MGHRA and CDR2 is YSYEKL.

The chain employs TRBV20-1 and TRBJ1-2; the TCRdb D gene call, TRBD1, has no DNA to confirm it. This CDR3 is 13 amino acids long. CDR1 and CDR2 (germline): DFQATT, SNEGSKA (reference sequence). The CDR3: CSAQTGPVDGYTF.

The rearrangement joins TRBV7-3 to TRBJ2-1; the TCRdb D gene call, TRBD1, has no DNA to confirm it. The germline gives CDR1 SGHTA, CDR2 FQGTGA. The CDR3 is made up of 15 amino acids. Here the CDR3 reads CASSPGTGSGNEQFF.

The rearrangement uses TRBV19 and TRBJ2-1; TCRdb designates TRBD2, a call that cannot be tested without DNA. Germline loops: CDR1 LNHDA, CDR2 SQIVND (reference sequence). The CDR3 loop spans 18 amino acids. CDR3 loop: CASSMGTSGGAPYNEQFF.